This T cell receptor (beta chain) was identified during a study of cytomegalovirus exposure and HLA in healthy donors (dated by TCRdb to about 2017). Broadly, across the study: An earlier analysis of about 530 of the donors reported 250 to 350 Gb of sequence data and 95 million to 120 million unique TCR beta sequences obtained from around 180 million T cells. Alongside the repertoire data, information on donor age, sex, ethnicity and CMV serostatus was compiled. HLA typing covered class I and class II loci at four-digit resolution. Among the approximately 400 genotyped donors, approximately 81% belonged to the genetic ancestry cluster associated with self-reported Caucasian donors. An early release that covered more than 550 HLA-typed donors contained about 300 gigabases of sequencing data and tens of millions of unique TCR sequences. An earlier analysis of a few hundred of the donors applied high-throughput TCR beta sequencing to assess whether each TCR beta V gene segment acted as functional or pseudogenic. All discovery cohort repertoires had been generated using a single sequencing platform. In the later analysis, no new phenotypic data were used to find candidate immune exposures; instead, reliance was placed on TCR beta sequences and their occurrence across donors. A later genetic analysis took genome-wide SNP genotypes for about 55% of the 666 donors and used that subset as a discovery cohort. The study used immunosequencing to profile the T cell repertoires of some 600 subjects and linked those repertoires to cytomegalovirus serostatus. On average, about 240,000 unique TCR beta nucleotide sequences were sequenced per donor among 350 to 400 genotyped donors of the cohort, with 15% to 20% of those sequences being non-productive. High-throughput TCR immunosequencing, statistical association of individual TCRs with disease status, and machine learning were combined to predict cytomegalovirus infection status. Along with the approximately 600-subject first cohort, a separate validation cohort of over a hundred different subjects was used. The study was designed to test whether signatures of past pathogen exposure could be identified by cataloging public T cell receptors. Typing coverage varied by locus: roughly 620-640 donors for A, B, C, DRB1 and DQB1; 500 to 550 for DQA1; over 600 for DPA1; approximately 470 for DPB1. A later analysis re-analyzed previously published TCR beta repertoires from approximately 670 donors and added high-resolution HLA genotyping to study TCR occurrence patterns. Roughly 5 DR-DQ haplotypes were handled as single units for association and clustering, since linkage in the cohort was strong. Broader findings and caveats from the paper: Because counts were too low, some 17 rarely observed V segments, including chromosome 9 orphons, were left out of the earlier analysis of roughly 600 of the donors. In a later analysis, TCR association rates were found to vary across HLA loci, with the most associated TCRs seen for DRB1 alleles and the fewest for HLA-C alleles. In an earlier analysis of 500 to 650 of the donors, most TCR beta V segments appeared in productive rearrangements about 90% or about 30% of the time, broadly matching IMGT annotations. Assigning TCR associations to individual alleles was difficult when HLA alleles, especially DR and DQ, strongly co-occurred. In a later analysis, HLA-associated TCR beta chains showed more clonal expansion and lower generation probabilities than non-associated chains that were equally common. In a later analysis, most CMV-associated TCR beta chains were found to appear HLA-restricted, with HLA associations seemingly driven largely by CMV exposure. Presence/absence analyses assumed roughly uniform sequencing depth across donors, an assumption that may not hold. At a false discovery rate of 0.05, a later analysis linked under 20,000 TCR beta sequences to specific HLA alleles. A later genetic analysis reported fewer N-insertions in productive TCRs among donors in an Asian-associated ancestry cluster than the roughly 620-donor mean. A later analysis reported that several top co-occurrence clusters appeared linked to parvovirus B19, influenza, CMV and Epstein-Barr virus. A cluster of highly shared sequence variants was judged likely to represent a technical artifact of the sequencing pipeline. The only immune exposure information available for the cohort was CMV serostatus. In this cohort, only TCR beta chains were sequenced, and detectable features were limited by the absence of alpha or paired-chain data. In vitro tests confirmed that a few of the cytomegalovirus-associated TCR beta chains recognize cytomegalovirus antigens. In a later genetic analysis, a missense DCLRE1C variant was associated with V-gene and J-gene trimming of TCR beta chains, and the association was replicated in an independent cohort. While some public TCRs were present in many individuals, most TCR sequences turned up only very rarely across donors. The authors suggested that the approach could potentially be generalized to other disease states and immunological phenotypes. HLA typing was unavailable for some donors at each locus, so association tests used only the typed subset. The classifier was reported to diagnose cytomegalovirus status with high specificity and sensitivity in both the original cohort and the validation cohort. A total of about 180 TCR beta chains were listed by the study as associated with cytomegalovirus. A further reported finding was that TCR beta sequences accurately predicted the HLA-A and HLA-B alleles for most subjects in the first cohort. Correlated functional status among segregating V segments might be attributable to linkage disequilibrium, but an unknown experimental factor could not be ruled out. Some IMGT-functional V segments, including TRBV6-2 and TRBV6-3, could not be told apart with the 87-base-pair reads, so those segments were excluded.

In total, approximately 690 healthy bone marrow donors made up the cohort. All cohort members were sampled while nominally healthy, although unrecorded immune exposures were likely present. The donor was CMV seropositive and belonged to the group of about 290 seropositive cohort members. A peripheral blood sample was provided by each donor, and peripheral blood mononuclear cells were used for TCR beta sequencing. The Qiagen DNeasy Blood Extraction Kit was used to extract genomic DNA from the blood cell samples. The CDR3 runs 13 amino acids, cysteine and phenylalanine included. Only the CDR3 DNA stays, 39 bases, in frame from base 1. Trimming costs V 6 bases and J 3 bases, and their ends lie 11 bases apart. The germline V gene encodes CDR1 SGHTA and CDR2 FQGNSA. Receptor amplification or capture employed the immunoSEQ multiplex PCR assay. A mixture of 60 forward primers for TCR Vbeta segments and 13 reverse primers for TCR Jbeta segments was used in the multiplex PCR. Amplification of the CDR3 region of rearranged TCR beta genes was performed with a multiplex PCR assay on genomic DNA. On the Illumina HiSeq System, the amplified TCR beta libraries were sequenced as 87-base-pair reads. The original methods were these. A later analysis tallied 80 million to 95 million unique TCR beta chains across the 550 to 850 repertoires, and about 10 million of those chains were shared by two or more donors. To remove PCR and sequencing errors, raw reads were error-corrected and collapsed into unique sequences using a nearest-neighbor algorithm that merged closely related sequences. To assign V, D and J gene segments, CDR3 sequences were aligned to IMGT reference sequences. Each retained sequence needed at least a six-nucleotide match to both a V gene segment and a J gene segment. A rearrangement was called productive if the CDR3 had no stop codons and remained in frame with V and J, and every other rearrangement was called non-productive. Following IMGT convention, CDR3 was defined as the stretch from the second conserved V-encoded cysteine to the conserved J-encoded phenylalanine. In an earlier analysis of approximately 590 of the donors, sequences lacking an unambiguous match to a single V gene segment were excluded. In an earlier analysis of some 590 of the donors, a V segment was called functional when productive rearrangements were above 56.7%, and segregating when the standard deviation between donors exceeded 5%. A statistical classification framework was built to diagnose cytomegalovirus status from the catalog of TCR beta chain sequences. A later analysis assigned V and J genes by comparing TCR nucleotide sequences with IMGT/GENE-DB human TR gene sequences. In a later analysis, CDR3 sequences and most-parsimonious VDJ recombination scenarios were assigned using the TCRdist pipeline. In a later analysis, each TCR beta chain was defined by its CDR3 amino acid sequence together with its V-gene family, and reads lacking a unique V-gene family were excluded. A later analysis removed roughly 590 highly shared, low-generation-probability nucleotide sequences to deal with suspected cross-contamination and a sequencing artifact. In a later analysis, a clonal expansion index was calculated for each public chain from normalized within-repertoire ranks of inferred template counts. In a later analysis, generation probabilities were computed using a VDJ recombination model fitted to out-of-frame rearrangements, and the results were checked against IGoR. A later analysis scored TCR-TCR, TCR-HLA and TCR-CMV co-occurrence with hypergeometric tests, applying a repertoire-size bias correction to TCR pairs. False discovery rates were estimated in a later analysis by permuting HLA or CMV assignments 20 times. A later analysis grouped co-occurring TCRs with DBSCAN, adding TCRdist sequence similarity when clustering within HLA-allele-positive subsets. Repertoires with fewer than 30,000 or more than 120,000 public chains, plus five repertoires with anomalous nucleotide sharing, were excluded from co-occurrence clustering. Sourced from immuneACCESS, this table was stored by TCRdb with only in-frame sequences that have V and J called. A share of the clones is absent; for the studies checked, an unresolved V gene accounts for under half, and the remainder has no known explanation. V, J and clone size are taken as reported in that table, and D and trimming were inferred from the DNA itself. This sample has about 76,000 clones in its table, and 78% of those were observed once. The top ten hold approximately 8.9% of the sample.

This clone turned up a few times. What antigen it recognizes has not been identified. Base-call qualities are not available, and no considerably larger clone is one nucleotide away. The chain was built from TRBV7-2 and TRBJ1-2; perhaps TRBD1 is the D gene, with 5 bases matching. This receptor was identified in a woman between 40 and 50 years old in good health and CMV-seropositive. The sequenced sample consisted of PBMCs. The CDR3: CASSSGHYYGYTF. The DNA reads TGTGCCAGCAGTTCAGGACACTACTATGGCTACACCTTC.